A selection of T cell receptor beta chains follows, all from one sample in a study of long-term antiretroviral therapy in people with HIV. Assay used: immunoSEQ multiplex PCR; TCRdb lists only in-frame clones, some missing. The sample shows fewer than 30,000 clones, more than 80% of them seen only once. The sequenced sample was unsorted PBMCs, obtained 3 years after starting antiretroviral therapy. Source of these receptors: a middle-aged man with HIV. CDR3s include the opening cysteine and the closing phenylalanine or tryptophan. D genes are given only for firm matches. Only some rows state a clone size, as once, few, many or a class for expanded clones.

TRBV27	.	.	TRBJ2-7	TGTGCTGGTCACACGTTCTGGGAGCAGTACTTC	CAGHTFWEQYF
TRBV5-5	.	TRBD2	TRBJ2-2	TGTGCCAGCAGCTTGGTTCTAGCGGGGTTAAACACCGGGGAGCTGTTTTTT	CASSLVLAGLNTGELFF
TRBV11-3	.	TRBD1	TRBJ2-7	TGTGCCAGCAGCTTAGATCGACAGGGGGCTTACGAGCAGTACTTC	CASSLDRQGAYEQYF
TRBV10-3	.	TRBD2	TRBJ2-7	TGTGCCATCAGTGTGGGACTAGCGGGAGGGAACGAGCAGTACTTC	CAISVGLAGGNEQYF
TRBV30	.	TRBD1	TRBJ1-1	TGTGCCTGGAGTGGACAGGGGTGGGATGAAGCTTTCTTT	CAWSGQGWDEAFF
TRBV19	.	TRBD2	TRBJ2-3	TGTGCCAGTAGCGATAGCGGGAGGGAGACGCAGTATTTT	CASSDSGRETQYF
TRBV7-3	.	TRBD1	TRBJ2-5	TGTGCCAGCAGCCCCGGGACAGGCCTCCAAGAGACCCAGTACTTC	CASSPGTGLQETQYF
TRBV28	.	.	TRBJ1-2	TGTGCCAGCAGTTTGGGGCAGTTCTATGGCTACACCTTC	CASSLGQFYGYTF
TRBV13	.	.	TRBJ2-3	TGTGCCAGCAGCCCCGGGTCTCATACGCAGTATTTT	CASSPGSHTQYF
TRBV7-2	.	.	TRBJ2-3	TGTGCCAGCAACGATAACGAAGATACGCAGTATTTT	CASNDNEDTQYF
TRBV12-5	.	TRBD1	TRBJ2-3	TGTGCTAGTGGTTCGGGACAGGGGAGCACAGATACGCAGTATTTT	CASGSGQGSTDTQYF
TRBV5-1	once	TRBD1	TRBJ2-7	TGCGCCAGCAGCCCCGGGACAGGTCGAGAGCAGTACTTC	CASSPGTGREQYF
TRBV14	.	.	TRBJ1-1	TGTGCCAGCAGCCAAGAACCGGGAGGAGCTTTCTTT	CASSQEPGGAFF
TRBV6-5	.	.	TRBJ2-1	TGTGCCAGCAGGGAAAGCAATGAGCAGTTCTTC	CASRESNEQFF
TRBV2	.	.	TRBJ2-7	TGTGCCAGCAGTGGGCAAGGGGTGCCCTACGAGCAGTACTTC	CASSGQGVPYEQYF
TRBV29-1	once	.	TRBJ2-7	TGCAGGGTTAATAAATCCCGGGGGCTCCATCCTATGTCCTACGAGCAGTACTTC	CRVNKSRGLHPMSYEQYF
TRBV28	once	.	TRBJ1-1	TGTGCCAGCAGCTTGACAGGAGGGAACACTGAAGCTTTCTTT	CASSLTGGNTEAFF
TRBV7-9	.	.	TRBJ2-2	TGTGCCAGCAGCCCCCCTTCACAGGGAATCACCGGGGAGCTGTTTTTT	CASSPPSQGITGELFF
TRBV7-8	.	.	TRBJ2-6	TGTGCCAGCAGCTTAAGGCCACCCCAGGGAGATGCGGGGGGGGCCAACGTCCTGACTTTC	CASSLRPPQGDAGGANVLTF
TRBV2	few	.	TRBJ1-5	TGTGCCAGCAGTGGGGATTTTAATCAGCCCCAGCATTTT	CASSGDFNQPQHF
TRBV14	.	.	TRBJ2-1	TGTGCCAGCAGCCAAGCCTCCTACAATGAGCAGTTCTTC	CASSQASYNEQFF
TRBV10-3	.	.	TRBJ1-5	TGTGCCATCAGTCTGACAGGAGATAGCAATCAGCCCCAGCATTTT	CAISLTGDSNQPQHF
TRBV27	.	.	TRBJ1-2	TGTGCCAGCAGTTTATGGCGGGGAGATGGCTACACCTTC	CASSLWRGDGYTF
TRBV20-1	.	TRBD1	TRBJ1-2	TGCAGTGCTACAAGGACAGGGTGGACCTTC	CSATRTGWTF
TRBV6-6	.	TRBD1	TRBJ2-1	TGTGCCAGCAGCACGACAGGGAGCTCCTACAATGAGCAGTTCTTC	CASSTTGSSYNEQFF
TRBV30	.	TRBD1	TRBJ1-3	TGTGCCTGGCCCGACAGGGCGCCAGACTCTGGAAACACCATATATTTT	CAWPDRAPDSGNTIYF
TRBV11-2	.	.	TRBJ1-1	TGTGCCAGCAGCTTAGATCTAATGAACACTGAAGCTTTCTTT	CASSLDLMNTEAFF